This record looks at one T cell receptor beta chain sequence and its context. Its antigen remains unidentified. The sample is drawn from a study of shared clonotypes between healthy human individuals. CD45RO-negative cells were positively selected for CCR7, leaving out terminally differentiated effector memory CD45RA+ cells. Study findings and constraints: Sharing across four donors was highest in naive CD4 (approximately 5%) and lowest in memory CD8 (around 0.4%). What naive subsets generally showed was a larger estimated richness than memory subsets showed.

Method: immunoSEQ multiplex PCR; TCRdb's copy keeps in-frame clones and lacks some. The sample lists millions of clones; under 95% were seen once. Germline V gene data show CDR1 as SGHVS and CDR2 as FQNEAQ. The CDR3 totals 20 residues. Trimming shortened V by 4 bases and J by 0 bases, and 28 bases separated the two germline ends. Sequenced material: naive CD8+ T cells from PBMCs. This receptor was obtained from a young man in good health. Some clones in this sample may be carry-over from other donors' samples. The chain employs TRBV7-8 and TRBJ2-7; TRBD1 or TRBD2 may be the D gene (5 bases each). CDR3 in DNA: TGTGCCAGCAGCTCAAAACTGACCGGGACCTTATTTTTTTCCTCCTACGAGCAGTACTTC. It yields the protein CASSSKLTGTLFFSSYEQYF.